Each of the 31 T cell receptor beta chains below was sequenced from the same sample in a study of T cell responses to AZD1222 COVID-19 vaccine. Generated by immunoSEQ multiplex PCR, the TCRdb table keeps only in-frame clones and is missing some. The sample gives around 150,000 clones, around 90% of which show up once; around 1% is in the top ten. The source was peripheral blood, collected 28 days after the second AZD1222 dose. These receptors originate from an adult who received the AZD1222 COVID-19 vaccine.

This chain links TRBV7-9 with TRBJ1-2, with 8 nucleotides matching TRBD1. This CDR3 region has 16 residues. The germline CDR1 and CDR2 sequences are SEHNR and FQNEAQ (reference sequence). V lost 1 base to trimming and J lost 4 bases; unmatched junction nucleotides: 8. The CDR3, as DNA: TGTGCCAGCAGCTTAGAGGGACAGGTTGGCTCCTATGGCTACACCTTC. It is translated as CASSLEGQVGSYGYTF. The full variable domain, with the rest looked up from reference TRBV7-9 and TRBJ1-2, is DTGVSQNPRHKITKRGQNVTFRCDPISEHNRLYWYRQTLGQGPEFLTYFQNEAQLEKSRLLSDRFSAERPKGSFSTLEIQRTEQGDSAMYLCASSLEGQVGSYGYTFGSGTRLTVV.

The chain carries TRBV24-1 and TRBJ1-5, with D possibly matching TRBD1 (5 bases). The germline gives CDR1 KGHDR, CDR2 SFDVKD. Between the trimmed V and J ends, which lost 5 bases and 3 bases, there was a span of 22 bases. This CDR3 spans 18 amino acids. The CDR3 DNA is TGTGCCACCAGTGGTCCCAGGGCCTCCCATGATCCCAATCAGCCCCAGCATTTT. Translated, it gives CATSGPRASHDPNQPQHF.

This clone came up once. The V and J genes are TRBV15 and TRBJ1-4; D is unresolved. Trimming removed 1 base from V and 0 bases from J, with 9 bases in between. The CDR3 spans 16 residues. CDR1 LNHNV and CDR2 YYDKDF come from the germline V gene (reference sequence). This chain's CDR3 is CATSRARQATNEKLFF. CDR3 nucleotide sequence: TGTGCCACCAGCAGAGCAAGGCAGGCAACTAATGAAAAACTGTTTTTT. The variable domain in full, with the rest retrieved from reference TRBV15 and TRBJ1-4, is DAMVIQNPRYQVTQFGKPVTLSCSQTLNHNVMYWYQQKSSQAPKLLFHYYDKDFNNEADTPDNFQSRRPNTSFCFLDIRSPGLGDTAMYLCATSRARQATNEKLFFGSGTQLSVL.

This clone has only one observation. The rearrangement links TRBV18 to TRBJ1-2, with 8 bases fitting TRBD1. The length of the CDR3 is 15 residues. The germline V gene encodes CDR1 KGHSH and CDR2 LQKENI. Unmatched junction bases numbered 6, after V lost 4 bases and J lost 2 bases. The CDR3 is CASSLTGASNYGYTF. CDR3 in DNA: TGTGCCAGCTCACTGACAGGGGCATCCAACTATGGCTACACCTTC. The full variable domain, with the rest looked up from reference TRBV18 and TRBJ1-2, is NAGVMQNPRHLVRRRGQEARLRCSPMKGHSHVYWYRQLPEEGLKFMVYLQKENIIDESGMPKERFSAEFPKEGPSILRIQQVVRGDSAAYFCASSLTGASNYGYTFGSGTRLTVV.

This rearrangement joins TRBV5-1 to TRBJ1-1, with a possible D match to TRBD1 (5 bases). V lost 4 bases and J 1 base, leaving 17 bases between the germline ends. The germline V gene has CDR1 SGHRS and CDR2 YFSETQ. The CDR3 sequence is 16 residues long. CDR3 residues: CASSLSGNDKNTEAFF. The CDR3 DNA reads TGCGCCAGCAGCCTCTCAGGGAATGATAAGAACACTGAAGCTTTCTTT. The full variable domain, in which reference TRBV5-1 and TRBJ1-1 provide the parts outside the CDR3, is KAGVTQTPRYLIKTRGQQVTLSCSPISGHRSVSWYQQTPGQGLQFLFEYFSETQRNKGNFPGRFSGRQFSNSRSEMNVSTLELGDSALYLCASSLSGNDKNTEAFFGQGTRLTVV.

The chain joins TRBV4-1 to TRBJ2-7; D tentatively reads TRBD1 or TRBD2 (7 bases each). Germline CDR1 reads MGHRA; CDR2 reads YSYEKL. Trimming cost V 2 bases and J 3 bases, with 14 bases left between them. This CDR3 contains 15 residues. The CDR3 region has the DNA TGCGCCAGCAGCCAACCGACAGGGAGGGACTACGAGCAGTACTTC. Its protein product is CASSQPTGRDYEQYF.

V usage is TRBV5-1 and J usage is TRBJ1-6; weak D call: TRBD1 (5 bases). CDR1 and CDR2 (germline): SGHRS, YFSETQ. Trimming removed 0 bases at V and 5 bases at J, with 18 bases between. This CDR3 spans 18 amino acids. The CDR3 nucleotides read TGCGCCAGCAGCTTGGTTGTCCGGGGGAGGGTGGATAATTCACCCCTCCACTTT. Translated: CASSLVVRGRVDNSPLHF.

The chain uses TRBV6-6 and TRBJ1-6; D not certain. Germline lookup yields CDR1 MNHNY and CDR2 SVGAGI (reference sequence). The CDR3 is 14 amino acids. V was trimmed by 3 bases and J by 4 bases, leaving 7 bases between them. The CDR3 nucleotides are TGTGCCAGCAGTTATCTCGAATATAATTCACCCCTCCACTTT. This encodes CASSYLEYNSPLHF.

V gene TRBV15 combines with J gene TRBJ2-5; 13 bases map to TRBD2. In germline, CDR1 is LNHNV, CDR2 YYDKDF (reference sequence). The junction had 8 bases not matched to a gene; V was cut back by 5 bases and J by 5 bases. The CDR3 has 16 residues. The CDR3 loop reads CATSRGLAGAWETQYF. CDR3 in DNA: TGTGCCACCAGCCGTGGACTAGCGGGGGCCTGGGAGACCCAGTACTTC.

The J gene is TRBJ2-3, the V gene TRBV29-1; 13 positions agree with TRBD2. V was pared by 1 base and J by 0 bases, with 10 bases of the junction left unmatched. Germline CDR1 SQVTM, CDR2 ANQGSEA. The CDR3 contains 19 residues. CDR3 DNA sequence: TGCAGCGTTGAAGGACTAGCGGGGGGTCTAGTCACTAGCACAGATACGCAGTATTTT. Translated: CSVEGLAGGLVTSTDTQYF.

The chain couples TRBV4-1 to TRBJ2-1; 9 positions agree with TRBD2. Looked up from germline, CDR1 is MGHRA and CDR2 is YSYEKL. CDR3 length: 17 amino acids. Germline trimming cut 0 bases from V and 10 bases from J; bases unmatched to any gene: 13. In DNA, the CDR3 is TGCGCCAGCAGCCAAGATTTGGGGGCAGCGGGGGGCGGAGAGCAGTTCTTC. It yields the protein CASSQDLGAAGGGEQFF.

The chain carries TRBV5-6 and TRBJ1-5; TRBD1 matches at 8 bases. From germline, CDR1 is SGHDT and CDR2 YYEEEE. The CDR3 sequence is 16 residues long. V lost 0 bases, J lost 9 bases, and 11 bases stayed unmatched. For the CDR3, the DNA is TGTGCCAGCAGCTTGGGCAGGGGGCCCTTAACGTGGCCCCAGCATTTT. Amino acid sequence: CASSLGRGPLTWPQHF.

J is TRBJ2-7 and V is TRBV2; no clear D gene. Trimming took off 4 bases at V and 5 bases at J, with 9 bases between the two ends. This CDR3 region has 12 residues. Germline values: CDR1 SNHLY, CDR2 FYNNEI. CDR3 sequence reads: CASSGLQDEQYF. For the CDR3, the DNA is TGTGCCAGCAGTGGCCTCCAGGACGAGCAGTACTTC.

The chain employs TRBV27 and TRBJ1-5; D possibly corresponds to TRBD1 (5 bases). The germline CDR1 and CDR2 sequences are MNHEY and SMNVEV (reference sequence). This CDR3 comprises 15 residues. V was shortened by 0 bases and J by 3 bases, with 9 bases between the two germline ends. CDR3 bases: TGTGCCAGCAGTTTATCTTCAGGGATCAATCAGCCCCAGCATTTT. Protein product: CASSLSSGINQPQHF.

This clone is a singleton in its sample. V is TRBV6-5 and J is TRBJ1-6; possible D gene TRBD1, 5 bases. The germline V gene has CDR1 MNHEY and CDR2 SVGAGI. Trimming removed 0 bases at V and 7 bases at J, with 10 bases between. There are 15 residues in the CDR3. DNA of the CDR3: TGTGCCAGCAGTTACTCGGCAGGGCGGAATTCACCCCTCCACTTT. This sequence encodes CASSYSAGRNSPLHF.

The V call is TRBV19, the J call TRBJ2-7, with D perhaps given as TRBD1 or TRBD2 (5 bases each). Trimming pared 1 base from V and 4 bases from J, leaving 8 bases between. Germline CDR1 reads LNHDA; CDR2 reads SQIVND (reference sequence). The CDR3 length is 13 residues. In nucleotides, the CDR3 is TGTGCCAGTAGTATAGGGGACGTTTACGAGCAGTACTTC. Translation: CASSIGDVYEQYF.

V is TRBV7-9 and J is TRBJ2-3; 11 nucleotides agree with TRBD2. CDR3 length: 16 amino acids. Trimming removed 1 base from V and 4 bases from J; junction bases left unmatched: 4. Looked up from germline, CDR1 is SEHNR and CDR2 is FQNEAQ (reference sequence). CDR3 bases: TGTGCCAGCAGCTTAGTAGCGGGGGGGCTGGCAGATACGCAGTATTTT. As protein: CASSLVAGGLADTQYF.

This chain connects TRBV7-9 to TRBJ1-4; D possibly corresponds to TRBD1 (5 bases). Trimming removed 6 bases at V and 8 bases at J, with 19 bases between. Per germline, CDR1 SEHNR and CDR2 FQNEAQ (reference sequence). The CDR3 sequence is 15 residues long. The DNA for the CDR3 is TGTGCCAGCAGGGAATCACAGGCGGGTCGGGAAAAACTGTTTTTT. Its protein product is CASRESQAGREKLFF.

V usage is TRBV27 and J usage is TRBJ2-1; unclear D gene. The CDR3 extends over 16 amino acids. The germline gives CDR1 MNHEY, CDR2 SMNVEV (reference sequence). The V end was cut by 4 bases, the J end by 2 bases, with 15 bases between. The chain's CDR3 is CASSSQYQGPYNEQFF. CDR3 sequence (DNA): TGTGCCAGCAGTTCACAGTACCAAGGGCCCTACAATGAGCAGTTCTTC.

The V call is TRBV27, the J call TRBJ1-6; D gene ambiguous. Trimming removed 3 bases at V and 7 bases at J, with 10 bases between. Germline values: CDR1 MNHEY, CDR2 SMNVEV (reference sequence). This CDR3 comprises 14 residues. DNA for the CDR3: TGTGCCAGCAGTTTGCCGAGGGTCAATTCACCCCTCCACTTT. This gives the protein CASSLPRVNSPLHF.

This chain uses TRBV19 with TRBJ1-5; D is unresolved. This CDR3 has 14 residues. From germline, CDR1 is LNHDA and CDR2 SQIVND (reference sequence). The ends were cut back, 0 bases at V and 4 bases at J, with 7 bases in the middle. The DNA for the CDR3 is TGTGCCAGTAGTATAGATGGGAATAATCAGCCCCAGCATTTT. Protein: CASSIDGNNQPQHF.

In DNA form, the CDR3 reads TGTGCCTGGAGGGAGGGACAGGGAGGGGTCTATGGCTACACCTTC. Protein sequence: CAWREGQGGVYGYTF. This chain joins TRBV30 and TRBJ1-2, with TRBD1 matching over 9 bases. Germline trimming cut 3 bases from V and 4 bases from J; bases unmatched to any gene: 9. Germline CDR1 reads GTSNPN; CDR2 reads SVGIG (reference sequence). The CDR3 covers 15 residues.

V and J are TRBV10-3 and TRBJ2-1; possibly TRBD2 for D (6 bases). V lost 6 bases to trimming and J lost 4 bases, with 13 bases between them. CDR1 is ENHRY and CDR2 is SYGVKD in the germline V gene. The CDR3 has 14 residues. CDR3 residues: CAISPAGGYNEQFF. As DNA, the CDR3 is TGTGCCATCAGCCCTGCCGGGGGATACAATGAGCAGTTCTTC.

J is TRBJ1-1 and V is TRBV9; D not resolved. The CDR3 is made up of 14 amino acids. CDR1 is SGDLS, CDR2 YYNGEE, per germline. Trimming removed 4 bases at V and 0 bases at J, with 10 bases between. The CDR3 here is CASSPSGLNTEAFF. The CDR3 coding sequence is TGTGCCAGCAGCCCCAGCGGGTTGAACACTGAAGCTTTCTTT.

This chain uses TRBV5-8 with TRBJ1-4; D is undetermined. The CDR3 sequence is 13 residues long. Trimming removed 4 bases at V and 7 bases at J, with 11 bases between. Germline V gives CDR1 SGHTS, CDR2 YDEGEE. CDR3 in amino acids: CASSEGWGEKLFF. In DNA, the CDR3 is TGTGCCAGCAGCGAAGGCTGGGGTGAAAAACTGTTTTTT.

The gene calls are TRBV11-3 and TRBJ2-7; 11 bases are a match to TRBD1. Germline V gene data show CDR1 as SGHNT and CDR2 as YENEEA. The CDR3 loop spans 16 amino acids. With 0 bases clipped from V and 3 bases from J, the junction kept 4 bases outside the gene matches. Here the CDR3 reads CASSLEGTGGCYEQYF. As DNA, the CDR3 is TGTGCCAGCAGCTTAGAAGGGACAGGGGGTTGCTACGAGCAGTACTTC.

The chain combines TRBV4-2 with TRBJ1-6, with D perhaps matching TRBD1 (5 bases). The CDR3 totals 14 residues. The germline V gene has CDR1 LGHNA and CDR2 YNFKEQ. V lost 4 bases and J 8 bases, leaving 12 bases between the germline ends. The CDR3 nucleotides are TGTGCCAGCAGCCCCAGGGTAGACGATTCACCCCTCCACTTT. This sequence encodes CASSPRVDDSPLHF.

The chain uses TRBV5-4 and TRBJ2-5, with 12 positions matching TRBD2. After removal of 2 bases from V and 5 bases from J, the junction contained 4 bases not matched to a gene. The V gene's germline CDR1 is SGHNT and CDR2 YYREEE (reference sequence). This CDR3 is 15 amino acids long. The DNA for the CDR3 is TGTGCCAGCAGCTTCCCCGGGACTAGCGGGGAGACCCAGTACTTC. It specifies CASSFPGTSGETQYF.

The V and J genes are TRBV4-1 and TRBJ1-1, with 12 bases lining up with TRBD1. Trimming took 4 bases from V and 1 from J; bases not matched to a gene: 4. There are 16 residues in the CDR3. Per the germline V gene, CDR1 is MGHRA and CDR2 is YSYEKL. CDR3 region: CASSRGTGGPNTEAFF. The CDR3 DNA reads TGCGCCAGCAGCCGAGGGACAGGGGGCCCGAACACTGAAGCTTTCTTT.

The chain is built from TRBV3-1 (or the pseudogene TRBV3-2) and TRBJ1-2; no clear D gene. CDR1 and CDR2 from the germline V gene are LGHDT and YNNKEL (reference sequence). The length of the CDR3 is 15 residues. V was cut by 0 bases and J by 2 bases, with 10 bases left in between. CDR3 loop: CASSQDVAGNYGYTF. The CDR3 region has the DNA TGTGCCAGCAGCCAAGATGTGGCGGGGAACTATGGCTACACCTTC.

This chain connects TRBV7-9 to TRBJ2-2; D gene unclear. The germline V gene has CDR1 SEHNR and CDR2 FQNEAQ (reference sequence). Trimming stripped 0 bases from V and 5 bases from J, with 10 bases between. The CDR3 is 15 amino acids. Written as DNA, the CDR3 is TGTGCCAGCAGCTTAGCAGTCAGTCCTACCGGGGAGCTGTTTTTT. It translates to CASSLAVSPTGELFF.